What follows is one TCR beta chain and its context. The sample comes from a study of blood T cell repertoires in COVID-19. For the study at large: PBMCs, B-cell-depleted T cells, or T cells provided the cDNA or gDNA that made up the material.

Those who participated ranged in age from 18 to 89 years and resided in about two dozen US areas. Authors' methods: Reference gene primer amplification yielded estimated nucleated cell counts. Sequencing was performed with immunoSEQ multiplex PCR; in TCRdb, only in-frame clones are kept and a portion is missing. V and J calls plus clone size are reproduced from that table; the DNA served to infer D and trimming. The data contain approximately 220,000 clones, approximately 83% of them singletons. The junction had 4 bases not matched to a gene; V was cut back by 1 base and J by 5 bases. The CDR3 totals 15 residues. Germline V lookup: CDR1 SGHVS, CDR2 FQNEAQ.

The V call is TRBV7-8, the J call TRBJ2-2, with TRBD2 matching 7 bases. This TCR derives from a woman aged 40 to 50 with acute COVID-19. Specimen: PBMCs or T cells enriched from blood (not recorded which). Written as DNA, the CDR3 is TGTGCCAGCAGCTTAGAGAGGCGGGGGACCGGGGAGCTGTTTTTT. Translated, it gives CASSLERRGTGELFF.